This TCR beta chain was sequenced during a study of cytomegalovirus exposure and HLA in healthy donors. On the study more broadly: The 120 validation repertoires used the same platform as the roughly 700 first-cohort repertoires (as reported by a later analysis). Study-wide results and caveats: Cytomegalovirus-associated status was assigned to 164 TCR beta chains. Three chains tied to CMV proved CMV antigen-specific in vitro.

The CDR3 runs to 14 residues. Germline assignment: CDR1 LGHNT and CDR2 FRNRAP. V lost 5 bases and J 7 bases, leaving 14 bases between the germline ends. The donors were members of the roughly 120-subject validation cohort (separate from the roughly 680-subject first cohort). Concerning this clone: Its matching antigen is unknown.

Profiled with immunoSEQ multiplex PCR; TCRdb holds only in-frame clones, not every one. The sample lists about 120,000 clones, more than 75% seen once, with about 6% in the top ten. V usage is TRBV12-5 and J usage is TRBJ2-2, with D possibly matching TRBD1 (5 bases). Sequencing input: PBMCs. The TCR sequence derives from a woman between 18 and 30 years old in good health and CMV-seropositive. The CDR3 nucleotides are TGTGCTAGTGGTCTAAACTTCAGGGTCGGGGAGCTGTTTTTT. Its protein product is CASGLNFRVGELFF.